Listed here are 20 T cell receptor beta chains from one sample, sequenced in a study of CD8+CD57+ T cells in acquired aplastic anemia. Sequencing involved patients with CD8+CD57+ cell expansion previously shown by flow cytometry. For CDR3 and TCR beta VDJ profiling, genomic DNA was the template used. One entry per CDR3 protein results from TCRdb running MiXCR on the reads. Among around 130,000 distinct CDR3 sequences listed, over 55% were seen once. Sequenced sample: sorted CD4+, CD8+, or CD8+CD57+ T cells (not recorded which) from PBMCs. The receptors originated from a human donor with aplastic anemia.

DNA for the CDR3: TGTGCCATCAGTGCCGACGTCCGGGGGACAGGGTATGAGCAGTTCTTC. Its translation: CAISADVRGTGYEQFF. The chain is built from TRBV10-3 and TRBJ2-1; 9 bases are a match to TRBD1. V trimming: 4 bases; J trimming: 8 bases; junction bases outside the gene matches: 12. The CDR3 has 16 amino acids. Germline CDR1 ENHRY, CDR2 SYGVKD.

CDR3 in amino acids: CASSLTQGADSYEQYF. The CDR3 nucleotides are TGTGCCAGCAGCTTAACACAGGGGGCTGACTCCTACGAGCAGTACTTC. J is TRBJ2-7 and V is TRBV11-1; 9 nucleotides match TRBD1. Trimming removed 2 bases from V and 0 bases from J; junction bases left unmatched: 5. Germline loops: CDR1 SGHAT, CDR2 FQDESV (reference sequence). The CDR3 has 16 residues.

As DNA, the CDR3 is TGTGCCAGCACCCCCGCGACAGGGCGTGGAAACACCATATATTTT. Translation: CASTPATGRGNTIYF. The genes are TRBV2 and TRBJ1-3; TRBD1 agrees at 7 bases. The CDR3 spans 15 residues. After removal of 7 bases from V and 3 bases from J, the junction contained 9 bases not matched to a gene. Germline loops: CDR1 SNHLY, CDR2 FYNNEI.

The gene calls are TRBV7-3 and TRBJ2-2; D unclear. The germline V and J ends were trimmed by 5 bases and 7 bases, with 8 bases remaining between them. The CDR3 runs to 12 residues. Germline V gene lookup returns CDR1 SGHTA and CDR2 FQGTGA. Here the CDR3 reads CASSPKGGELFF. The CDR3 DNA sequence: TGTGCCAGCAGCCCAAAGGGCGGGGAGCTGTTTTTT.

The genes are TRBV10-1 and TRBJ2-7, with TRBD2 as a possible D gene (6 bases). Trimming removed 3 bases from V and 5 bases from J, with 23 bases in between. CDR3 length: 17 amino acids. CDR1 WNHNN and CDR2 SYGVQD come from the germline V gene (reference sequence). CDR3 in amino acids: CASSDAGAGAGMNEQYF. Written as DNA, the CDR3 is TGCGCCAGCAGTGATGCCGGGGCCGGCGCGGGGATGAACGAGCAGTACTTC.

Written as DNA, the CDR3 is TGTGCCAGCAGCCGAGAGGGACAGGGGGGACCTCAGCCCCAGCATTTT. Protein: CASSREGQGGPQPQHF. J is TRBJ1-5 and V is TRBV3-1, with TRBD1 matching over 11 bases. The trim removed 4 bases at V and 6 bases at J, leaving 8 bases unmatched. The CDR3 length is 16 residues. CDR1 is LGHDT and CDR2 is YNNKEL in the germline V gene (reference sequence).

This clonotype has more than one count but fewer than ten. The V gene is TRBV29-1, the J gene TRBJ1-2; D ambiguous. This CDR3 is 14 amino acids long. V was cut by 8 bases and J by 2 bases, with 18 bases left in between. From germline, CDR1 is SQVTM and CDR2 ANQGSEA. The CDR3 loop is CSTEDAEQNYGYTF. The CDR3 coding sequence is TGCAGCACGGAAGATGCGGAACAGAACTATGGCTACACCTTC.

The J gene is TRBJ1-1, the V gene TRBV7-2; D is unclear. Germline V gives CDR1 SGHTA, CDR2 FQGNSA. The V and J ends lost 2 bases and 7 bases respectively, with 5 bases between them. The CDR3 runs 11 residues. The CDR3 is CASSLNGEAFF. The CDR3 nucleotides read TGTGCCAGCAGCTTAAACGGTGAAGCTTTCTTT.

The V gene is TRBV11-1, the J gene TRBJ2-3; TRBD2 agrees at 9 bases. This CDR3 spans 20 amino acids. Germline CDR1 SGHAT, CDR2 FQDESV (reference sequence). The V and J ends lost 0 bases and 2 bases, in that order; junction bases with no gene match: 15. The CDR3 sequence is CASSLAGSAETSGITDTQYF. As DNA, the CDR3 is TGTGCCAGCAGCTTAGCCGGTTCAGCGGAGACTAGCGGCATCACAGATACGCAGTATTTT.

The chain has TRBV7-6 and TRBJ2-7, with TRBD1 matching over 8 bases. Germline V gene data show CDR1 as SGHVS and CDR2 as FNYEAQ. The ends lost 5 bases at V and 6 bases at J; junction bases unmatched: 9. This CDR3 spans 14 amino acids. CDR3 coding DNA: TGTGCCAGCAGCCAATCGACAGGGGAGGTCGAGCAGTACTTC. Protein product: CASSQSTGEVEQYF. The full variable domain, in which reference TRBV7-6 and TRBJ2-7 provide the parts outside the CDR3, is GAGVSQSPRYKVTKRGQDVALRCDPISGHVSLYWYRQALGQGPEFLTYFNYEAQQDKSGLPNDRFSAERPEGSISTLTIQRTEQRDSAMYRCASSQSTGEVEQYFGPGTRLTVT.

V gene TRBV10-2 combines with J gene TRBJ2-7, with TRBD2 matching 11 bases. CDR3 length: 14 residues. The V gene end was trimmed by 6 bases and the J gene end by 2 bases; junction bases not matched to a gene: 3. Germline CDR1 WSHSY, CDR2 SAAADI. DNA for the CDR3: TGCGCCAGCAGCGGGACTAGCGGTGCCTACGAGCAGTACTTC. Its protein is CASSGTSGAYEQYF.

This chain's CDR3 is CASSDAQDEQFF. CDR3 bases: TGTGCCAGCAGCGATGCCCAGGATGAGCAGTTCTTC. The chain uses TRBV9 and TRBJ2-1, with unresolved D. Per germline, CDR1 SGDLS and CDR2 YYNGEE. This CDR3 is built from 12 residues. The V gene lost 3 bases and the J gene lost 8 bases, with 9 bases spanning the gap.

The chain links TRBV20-1 to TRBJ2-7; a possible D gene is TRBD1 (5 bases). Germline V gene sequence: CDR1 DFQATT, CDR2 SNEGSKA (reference sequence). CDR3 size: 13 residues. The germline V and J ends were trimmed by 4 bases and 2 bases, with 12 bases remaining between them. CDR3 nucleotides: TGCAGTGCTATCGACAGAGGACCCTACGAGCAGTACTTC. Translated: CSAIDRGPYEQYF.

This clonotype appeared many times. V usage is TRBV7-9 and J usage is TRBJ2-1; 11 bases fit TRBD2. CDR1 and CDR2 from the germline V gene are SEHNR and FQNEAQ (reference sequence). V dropped 8 bases and J dropped 10; count of bases not matched to a gene: 16. This CDR3 contains 16 residues. CDR3 sequence: CASRRKLAGEANEQFF. The CDR3, as DNA: TGTGCCAGCCGACGAAAACTAGCGGGGGAGGCTAACGAGCAGTTCTTC.

This chain uses TRBV28 with TRBJ2-1, with a weak D call TRBD1 (6 bases). CDR3 size: 15 residues. In germline, CDR1 is MDHEN, CDR2 SYDVKM. The germline V and J ends were trimmed by 1 base and 3 bases, with 10 bases remaining between them. The CDR3 is CASSLSGVDYNEQFF. The DNA of the CDR3 is TGTGCCAGCAGTTTATCAGGGGTTGACTACAATGAGCAGTTCTTC.

The rearrangement joins TRBV20-1 to TRBJ1-1, with D possibly matching TRBD1 (5 bases). The length of the CDR3 is 13 residues. V shed 3 bases and J shed 5 bases, with 13 bases lying between them. From germline, CDR1 is DFQATT and CDR2 SNEGSKA (reference sequence). CDR3 DNA: TGCAGTGCTAGCAGGCCAGAGGGGACTGAAGCTTTCTTT. It translates to CSASRPEGTEAFF.

The chain has TRBV9 and TRBJ1-2; D remains unclear. The germline V gene encodes CDR1 SGDLS and CDR2 YYNGEE. The CDR3 is made up of 14 amino acids. V gave up 3 bases and J gave up 2 bases, with 11 bases separating them. Written as DNA, the CDR3 is TGTGCCAGCAGCGCTCCGGTAGGGAACTATGGCTACACCTTC. This encodes CASSAPVGNYGYTF.

The CDR3 sequence: CATSDLRGEAFF. The DNA for the CDR3 is TGTGCCACCAGTGATTTACGGGGAGAGGCTTTCTTT. The chain recombines TRBV24-1 with TRBJ1-1; D ambiguous. CDR3 length equals 12 residues. With 1 base removed from V and 11 bases from J, the gap between germline ends came to 10 bases. Germline loops: CDR1 KGHDR, CDR2 SFDVKD.

The chain carries TRBV5-1 and TRBJ2-6; maybe TRBD2 (5 bases). The ends were cut back, 4 bases at V and 0 bases at J, with 11 bases in the middle. The CDR3 is 16 amino acids. Germline assignment: CDR1 SGHRS and CDR2 YFSETQ. The CDR3 loop reads CASSQGLSSGANVLTF. CDR3 nucleotide sequence: TGCGCCAGCAGCCAAGGACTCTCCTCTGGGGCCAACGTCCTGACTTTC.

On this clonotype itself: One junction end disagrees with the germline gene, perhaps due to a read error. CDR3 nucleotide sequence: TGTGCTAGCAGCTTTTCGGGCCCCGAAGGAAACACCATATATTTT. Amino acids: CASSFSGPEGNTIYF. V and J are TRBV7-7 and TRBJ1-3; no firm D call. Germline V gene data show CDR1 as SSHAT and CDR2 as FNYEAQ (reference sequence). The CDR3 is 15 amino acids.